The clone carrying this TCR beta chain was counted ten times or more. The antigen remains unidentified. This sample was included in a study of T cell repertoires in cytomegalovirus infection. Study context: In public TCR beta signatures, there were indications of both CMV infection and matching HLA type.

Study-wide findings and caveats: Totalled public TCR beta family frequency picked out people who carried CMV plus the relevant HLA. CMV-specific TCR beta clonotypes restricted by HLA-C dominated the ex vivo response.

The CDR3 extends over 15 amino acids. Deletions cut 6 bases from V and 6 bases from J, with 22 bases between. The germline gives CDR1 DFQATT, CDR2 SNEGSKA (reference sequence). One entry per CDR3 protein, called by TCRdb with MiXCR from the reads. The table lists around 450,000 distinct CDR3 sequences, around 11% of them singletons. The origin of this receptor is a human donor in good health (CMV status not recorded). Some clones in this sample may be carry-over from other donors' samples. Sequencing was done on a sample of PBMCs. The chain combines TRBV20-1 with TRBJ2-3; no clear D gene. CDR3 in amino acids: CSAPATSTSWDTQYF. The CDR3 DNA reads as TGCAGTGCCCCGGCGACTTCTACCTCGTGGGATACGCAGTATTTT.